Below, 22 T cell receptor beta chains from the same sample are listed, as sequenced in a study of blood T cells in healthy people across ages. The second PCR ran about 7 to 12 cycles with a sample-barcoded 5' primer and J-beta primers. MiXCR, applied by TCRdb to the 5' RACE reads, yields one record per CDR3 protein. Of around 900,000 distinct CDR3 sequences listed, 51% are singletons. The sample taken for sequencing was blood. The receptors stem from a woman aged 55-70 years in good health.

The J gene is TRBJ2-3, the V gene TRBV12-3 or TRBV12-4; 7 nucleotides match TRBD1. V shed 1 base, J shed 2 bases, and the junction held 9 bases outside the gene matches. The CDR3 runs to 17 residues. CDR3 sequence (DNA): TGTGCCAGCAGTTTAGTCCCCGGGACAGCCGTCACAGATACGCAGTATTTT. Protein sequence: CASSLVPGTAVTDTQYF.

This chain joins TRBV28 and TRBJ2-1; 7 nucleotides align to TRBD1. Unmatched junction bases numbered 7, after V lost 7 bases and J lost 4 bases. Germline CDR1 MDHEN, CDR2 SYDVKM. The CDR3 is 14 residues long. Here the CDR3 DNA reads TGTGCCAGCACGGGACAGCCTGCTTACAATGAGCAGTTCTTC. It yields the protein CASTGQPAYNEQFF. Full variable domain (remainder filled in from reference TRBV28 and TRBJ2-1): DVKVTQSSRYLVKRTGEKVFLECVQDMDHENMFWYRQDPGLGLRLIYFSYDVKMKEKGDIPEGYSVSREKKERFSLILESASTNQTSMYLCASTGQPAYNEQFFGPGTRLTVL.

The chain couples TRBV12-3 or TRBV12-4 to TRBJ2-7; D uncertain. The CDR3 spans 12 residues. V shed 5 bases and J shed 6 bases, with 11 bases lying between them. CDR3 DNA sequence: TGTGCCAGCAGTGAGTCCGACGCCGAGCAGTACTTC. Translating gives CASSESDAEQYF.

The chain employs TRBV28 and TRBJ2-1, with TRBD2 identical over 9 bases. With V trimmed by 8 bases and J by 8 bases, 10 bases remained unmatched. From germline, CDR1 is MDHEN and CDR2 SYDVKM. This CDR3 is 14 amino acids long. The CDR3 loop is CASARGGRGYEQFF. As DNA, the CDR3 is TGTGCCAGCGCTAGGGGCGGGAGGGGATATGAGCAGTTCTTC.

This clonotype was recorded many times. J is TRBJ1-5 and V is TRBV15; D not certain. The CDR3 is made up of 13 amino acids. CDR1 and CDR2 from the germline V gene are LNHNV and YYDKDF (reference sequence). V lost 0 bases to trimming and J lost 7 bases, with 7 bases between them. CDR3 nucleotide sequence: TGTGCCACCAGCAGAGATAAAGGACAGCCCCAGCATTTT. It encodes CATSRDKGQPQHF. The full variable domain, rest sourced from reference TRBV15 and TRBJ1-5, is DAMVIQNPRYQVTQFGKPVTLSCSQTLNHNVMYWYQQKSSQAPKLLFHYYDKDFNNEADTPDNFQSRRPNTSFCFLDIRSPGLGDTAMYLCATSRDKGQPQHFGDGTRLSIL.

The V and J genes are TRBV7-2 and TRBJ1-2, with D maybe TRBD1 (5 bases). CDR1 and CDR2 (germline): SGHTA, FQGNSA. This CDR3 is 13 amino acids long. V gave up 7 bases and J gave up 4 bases, with 13 bases separating them. CDR3 protein: CASNPDGGYGYTF. CDR3 in DNA: TGTGCCAGCAACCCGGACGGGGGCTATGGCTACACCTTC.

The chain carries TRBV10-1 and TRBJ2-4, with 7 bases lining up with TRBD1. The CDR3 contains 13 residues. Per germline, CDR1 WNHNN and CDR2 SYGVQD (reference sequence). V lost 3 bases, J lost 13 bases, and 9 bases stayed unmatched. CDR3 sequence reads: CASSDPDRAEQYF. DNA for the CDR3: TGCGCCAGCAGTGACCCCGACAGGGCGGAGCAGTACTTC.

This clonotype was recorded a few times. V and J are TRBV20-1 and TRBJ1-2; D might be TRBD1 (5 bases). Germline V gene data show CDR1 as DFQATT and CDR2 as SNEGSKA (reference sequence). The V and J ends lost 4 bases and 2 bases respectively, with 8 bases between them. The CDR3 contains 12 residues. For the CDR3, the DNA is TGCAGTGCTAATCCAGGGAACTATGGCTACACCTTC. Protein: CSANPGNYGYTF.

The gene calls are TRBV4-1 and TRBJ2-3; 10 positions match TRBD2. CDR1 and CDR2 (germline): MGHRA, YSYEKL. The junction had 14 bases not matched to a gene; V was cut back by 6 bases and J by 2 bases. The CDR3 runs 18 residues. The CDR3 coding sequence is TGCGCCAGCAGACGTACTCCCGGGACTAGCGCCTACACAGATACGCAGTATTTT. It is translated as CASRRTPGTSAYTDTQYF.

The CDR3 is CASSPSGTNDEQYF. The CDR3 DNA follows: TGTGCCAGCAGCCCGTCTGGGACTAATGACGAGCAGTACTTC. J is TRBJ2-7 and V is TRBV7-2; the match to TRBD2 covers 7 bases. CDR3 size: 14 residues. Germline CDR1 and CDR2: SGHTA and FQGNSA. V was pared by 5 bases and J by 5 bases, with 9 bases of the junction left unmatched.

A word on this clonotype: The junction and the germline gene differ at one end; a read error may be behind it. V gene TRBV29-1 combines with J gene TRBJ2-2, with a tentative D call TRBD2 (6 bases). Germline V lookup: CDR1 SQVTM, CDR2 ANQGSEA. CDR3 length: 14 amino acids. The CDR3, as DNA: TGCAGCGTCTCTCGGGGGAAGAACACCGGGGGGCTGTTTTTT. Encoded protein: CSVSRGKNTGGLFF.

In its sample, this clonotype was seen a few times. The V gene is TRBV11-1, the J gene TRBJ2-3; D possibly corresponds to TRBD1 (6 bases). CDR3 length: 17 residues. Per germline, CDR1 SGHAT and CDR2 FQDESV (reference sequence). The V end lost 6 bases, the J end lost 3 bases, and 22 bases lay between the germline ends. The CDR3 region is CASSGSAGTFMTDTQYF. CDR3 bases: TGTGCCAGCAGTGGATCAGCCGGGACATTCATGACAGATACGCAGTATTTT.

This clonotype was recorded a few times. The chain employs TRBV7-2 and TRBJ2-1; D unresolved. V lost 4 bases and J lost 0, with 7 bases in between. The CDR3 length is 14 residues. Looked up from germline, CDR1 is SGHTA and CDR2 is FQGNSA. The CDR3 DNA reads TGTGCCAGCAGCTCCGACTCCTCCTACAATGAGCAGTTCTTC. Translation: CASSSDSSYNEQFF.

This clonotype has only one observation. The chain links TRBV28 to TRBJ2-3; 8 bases agree with TRBD2. Trimming removed 3 bases from V and 2 bases from J; junction bases left unmatched: 10. Germline-derived CDR1 and CDR2 are MDHEN and SYDVKM. CDR3 length equals 17 residues. The CDR3 is CASSFGPSGSYTDTQYF. The CDR3 coding sequence is TGTGCCAGCAGTTTTGGGCCAAGCGGGAGCTACACAGATACGCAGTATTTT.

This clonotype is a singleton in its sample. V usage is TRBV28 and J usage is TRBJ2-4, with a tentative D call TRBD2 (7 bases). Trimming removed 10 bases from V and 3 bases from J, with 25 bases in between. Per germline, CDR1 MDHEN and CDR2 SYDVKM. The CDR3 is 17 residues long. DNA of the CDR3: TGTGCCACCCTGCCCCGGGGGGCCTTGGGAGGCAAAAACATTCAGTACTTC. Translated: CATLPRGALGGKNIQYF.

This clonotype was recorded at least ten times. The chain has TRBV29-1 and TRBJ2-7; 8 nucleotides match TRBD1. The CDR3 spans 12 residues. V trimming: 5 bases; J trimming: 2 bases; junction bases outside the gene matches: 2. Germline CDR1 reads SQVTM; CDR2 reads ANQGSEA. The CDR3 bases are TGCAGCGTTTTGGGACAGGCCTACGAGCAGTACTTC. Translation gives CSVLGQAYEQYF.

The gene calls are TRBV27 and TRBJ1-6, with no clear D. Germline CDR1 is MNHEY and CDR2 is SMNVEV (reference sequence). Trimming left V 5 bases short and J 8 bases short, with 13 bases between. The CDR3 covers 14 residues. The DNA for the CDR3 is TGTGCCAGCAGTCCCGACCGGACCTATTCACCCCTCCACTTT. Its translation: CASSPDRTYSPLHF.

The chain recombines TRBV7-2 with TRBJ1-6; 7 bases are a match to TRBD1. This CDR3 is built from 15 residues. Germline loops: CDR1 SGHTA, CDR2 FQGNSA. V trimming: 2 bases; J trimming: 7 bases; junction bases outside the gene matches: 5. The CDR3 is CASSLPGQLNSPLHF. The CDR3 DNA reads as TGTGCCAGCAGCTTACCGGGACAGCTAAATTCACCCCTCCACTTT.

The genes are TRBV6-6 and TRBJ1-4; 8 bases align to TRBD1. V was pared by 0 bases and J by 7 bases, with 10 bases of the junction left unmatched. Germline CDR1 MNHNY, CDR2 SVGAGI (reference sequence). The CDR3 covers 17 residues. The CDR3 DNA reads as TGTGCCAGCAGTTACTCCAGAAACAGGGGGAAGAGTGAAAAACTGTTTTTT. It yields the protein CASSYSRNRGKSEKLFF.

The gene calls are TRBV20-1 and TRBJ1-5; possibly TRBD1 for D (5 bases). The ends were cut back, 6 bases at V and 9 bases at J, with 21 bases in the middle. Germline V gene lookup returns CDR1 DFQATT and CDR2 SNEGSKA (reference sequence). The CDR3 runs 14 residues. The DNA for the CDR3 is TGCAGTGCGCGAGCGGGGGGTGAGGGGTGGCCCCAGCATTTT. This sequence encodes CSARAGGEGWPQHF.

The rearrangement uses TRBV29-1 and TRBJ2-7; 9 positions match TRBD2. Germline trimming cut 4 bases from V and 4 bases from J; bases unmatched to any gene: 11. In germline, CDR1 is SQVTM, CDR2 ANQGSEA. The CDR3 runs to 15 residues. The chain's CDR3 is CSVGVTSSGVYEQYF. The CDR3, as DNA: TGCAGCGTTGGCGTGACGTCTAGCGGGGTATACGAGCAGTACTTC.

This clonotype was found once. V gene TRBV5-1 combines with J gene TRBJ2-3, with TRBD2 matching 8 bases. Trimming took 2 bases from V and 1 from J; bases not matched to a gene: 6. This CDR3 spans 16 amino acids. CDR1 SGHRS and CDR2 YFSETQ come from the germline V gene. Here the CDR3 DNA reads TGCGCCAGCAGCTTCGGAGCGGGAGTGGGCACAGATACGCAGTATTTT. Its translation is CASSFGAGVGTDTQYF.